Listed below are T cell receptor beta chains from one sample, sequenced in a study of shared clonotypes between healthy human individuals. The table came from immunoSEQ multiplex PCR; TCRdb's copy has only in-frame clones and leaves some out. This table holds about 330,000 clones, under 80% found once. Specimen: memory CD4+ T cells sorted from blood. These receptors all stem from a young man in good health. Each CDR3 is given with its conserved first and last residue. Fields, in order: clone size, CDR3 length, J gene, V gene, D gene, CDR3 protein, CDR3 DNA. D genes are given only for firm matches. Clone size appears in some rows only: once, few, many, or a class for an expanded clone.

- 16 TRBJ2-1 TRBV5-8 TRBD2 CASSSRSGRGYNEQFF TGTGCCAGCAGCTCCCGAAGCGGGAGGGGCTACAATGAGCAGTTCTTC
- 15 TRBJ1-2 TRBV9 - CASSVEAKRSDGYTF TGTGCCAGCAGCGTAGAGGCGAAGAGGTCGGATGGCTACACCTTC
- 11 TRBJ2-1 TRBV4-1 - CASSRDNKQFF TGCGCCAGCAGCCGGGACAACAAGCAGTTCTTC
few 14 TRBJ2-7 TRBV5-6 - CASSLGWISDEQYF TGTGCCAGCAGCTTGGGTTGGATCTCGGACGAGCAGTACTTC
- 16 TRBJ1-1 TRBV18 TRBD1 CASSPKVGTVNTEAFF TGTGCCAGCTCACCAAAGGTAGGGACAGTGAACACTGAAGCTTTCTTT
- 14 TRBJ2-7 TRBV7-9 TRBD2 CASSLAGDVHEQYF TGTGCCAGCAGCCTAGCGGGAGATGTCCACGAGCAGTACTTC
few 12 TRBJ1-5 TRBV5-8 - CASSLFRQPQHF TGTGCCAGCAGCTTATTTCGTCAGCCCCAGCATTTT
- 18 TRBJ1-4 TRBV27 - CASTATSRHHATNEKLFF TGTGCCAGCACCGCGACCTCGCGACACCATGCAACTAATGAAAAACTGTTTTTT
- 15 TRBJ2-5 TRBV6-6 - CASSYSHSMGETQYF TGTGCCAGCAGTTACTCACACTCCATGGGGGAGACCCAGTACTTC
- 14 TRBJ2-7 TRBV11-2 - CASSFQGYNYEQYF TGTGCCAGCAGCTTTCAAGGGTACAACTACGAGCAGTACTTC
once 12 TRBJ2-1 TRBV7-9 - CASSLASNEQFF TGTGCCAGCAGCTTAGCATCGAATGAGCAGTTCTTC
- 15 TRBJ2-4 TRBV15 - CATSRIGVAKNIQYF TGTGCCACCAGCAGAATAGGGGTAGCCAAAAACATTCAGTACTTC
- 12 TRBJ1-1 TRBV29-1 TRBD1 CRGDRMNTEAFF TGCAGAGGGGACAGGATGAACACTGAAGCTTTCTTT
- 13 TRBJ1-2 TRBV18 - CASSPPDRNGYTF TGTGCCAGCTCACCACCAGACAGAAATGGCTACACCTTC
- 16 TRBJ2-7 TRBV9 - CASSVGSAGRLSEQYF TGTGCCAGCAGCGTAGGGTCGGCAGGACGTCTGAGCGAGCAGTACTTC
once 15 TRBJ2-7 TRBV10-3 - CAISEGRGIAYEQYF TGTGCCATCAGTGAGGGTAGGGGGATAGCCTACGAGCAGTACTTC
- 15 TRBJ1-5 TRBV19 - CASSIFRGGNQPQHF TGTGCCAGTAGTATTTTTCGGGGAGGGAATCAGCCCCAGCATTTT
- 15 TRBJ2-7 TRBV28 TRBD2 CASSSPGRSIYEQYF TGTGCCAGCAGTTCCCCCGGGAGGAGTATCTACGAGCAGTACTTC
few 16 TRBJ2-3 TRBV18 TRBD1 CASSPNTGGWGDTQYF TGTGCCAGCTCACCGAATACAGGGGGCTGGGGAGATACGCAGTATTTT
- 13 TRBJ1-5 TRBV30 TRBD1 CALWFQGAQPQHF TGTGCCTTGTGGTTCCAGGGGGCTCAGCCCCAGCATTTT
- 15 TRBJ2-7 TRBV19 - CASSIGVLMSYEQYF TGTGCCAGTAGTATAGGCGTACTGATGTCCTACGAGCAGTACTTC
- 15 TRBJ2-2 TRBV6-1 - CASSADTHRTGELFF TGTGCCAGCAGTGCCGACACTCACCGCACCGGGGAGCTGTTTTTT
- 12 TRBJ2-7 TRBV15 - CATSRDLDEQYF TGTGCCACCAGCAGAGATCTCGACGAGCAGTACTTC
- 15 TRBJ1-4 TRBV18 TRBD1 CASSLTTGGREKLFF TGTGCCAGCTCACTCACGACAGGGGGACGAGAAAAACTGTTTTTT